The text below deals with one TCR beta chain. This clonotype occurred a few times. The antigen this receptor binds is unknown. Base qualities are missing; no much larger clone stands one base away. These data come from a study of T-cell reconstitution after alpha-beta-depleted transplantation in children (dated by TCRdb to the mid-2010s). Broadly, across the study: Using TCR repertoire profiling, the study quantitatively followed how T-cell immune reconstitution unfolded in children after TCRalphabeta/CD19-depleted allogeneic hematopoietic cell transplantation. What the work shows at the level of the full study, not this receptor alone: Over subsequent months, a decline in hyperexpanded clone frequencies was noted, and after one year, T-cell counts and TCRbeta diversity were mostly ascribed to newly produced T cells. Apparently early alphabetaT-cell count recovery about two months after transplant reportedly relied on only several hundred rapidly expanded clones derived from non-depleted graft cells. In some patients, the high TCRbeta diversity seen at day 60 was put down to recipient T cells and intrathymic progenitors that had survived conditioning.

The receptor library was made with PCR. Sequenced on an Illumina HiSeq 2500. TCR libraries were prepared with molecular barcoding, using unique molecular identifiers to normalize TCRbeta repertoire quantification. The raw public reads went through TCRdb reprocessing: fastp at Q25, MiXCR clone calling, in-frame beta chains kept. Entries are consolidated by CDR3 protein sequence, retaining the most common genes and DNA. The sample data list roughly 500,000 distinct CDR3 sequences, and about 11% of these were observed just once. 2% of the sample is held by the ten biggest clonotypes. In light of the paper, this sample's treatment or condition label describes: allogeneic hematopoietic cell transplantation with graft depleted of TCRalphabeta T cells and CD19 B cells. The transplant recipients were children given TCRalphabeta/CD19-depleted allogeneic hematopoietic cell grafts. The CDR3, cysteine through phenylalanine, is 16 amino acids long. Of all the DNA, just the CDR3 is kept, 48 bases in frame from base 1. V trim: 6 bases; J trim: 3 bases; unmatched bases: 8. The germline V gene provides CDR1 MNHNS and CDR2 SASEGT.

The chain is encoded by TRBV6-1 joined to TRBJ2-1, with TRBD2 matching 10 junction bases. Specimen: PBMCs, collected before TCRalphabeta/CD19-depleted stem cell transplant. The sequence was collected from a child aged 2-15 years with inherited bone marrow failure, due to receive a stem cell transplant. The nucleotides read TGTGCCAGCAGGCCTGTTCTAGCGGGAGTCTACAATGAGCAGTTCTTC. Its product reads: CASRPVLAGVYNEQFF.